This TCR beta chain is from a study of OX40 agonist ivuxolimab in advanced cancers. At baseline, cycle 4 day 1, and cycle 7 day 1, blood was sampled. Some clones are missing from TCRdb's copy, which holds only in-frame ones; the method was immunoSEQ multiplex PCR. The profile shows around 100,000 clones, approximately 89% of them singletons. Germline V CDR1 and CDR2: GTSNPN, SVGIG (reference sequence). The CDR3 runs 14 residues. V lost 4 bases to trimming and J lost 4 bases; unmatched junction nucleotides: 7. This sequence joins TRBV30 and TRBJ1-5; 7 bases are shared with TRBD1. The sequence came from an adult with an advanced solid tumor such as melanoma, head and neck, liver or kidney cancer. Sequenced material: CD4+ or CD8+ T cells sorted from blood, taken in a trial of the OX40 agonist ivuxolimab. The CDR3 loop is CAWTTGTANQPQHF. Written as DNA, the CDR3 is TGTGCCTGGACCACCGGGACAGCTAATCAGCCCCAGCATTTT. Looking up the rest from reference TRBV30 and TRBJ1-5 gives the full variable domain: SQTIHQWPATLVQPVGSPLSLECTVEGTSNPNLYWYRQAAGRGLQLLFYSVGIGQISSEVPQNLSASRPQDRQFILSSKKLLLSDSGFYLCAWTTGTANQPQHFGDGTRLSIL.